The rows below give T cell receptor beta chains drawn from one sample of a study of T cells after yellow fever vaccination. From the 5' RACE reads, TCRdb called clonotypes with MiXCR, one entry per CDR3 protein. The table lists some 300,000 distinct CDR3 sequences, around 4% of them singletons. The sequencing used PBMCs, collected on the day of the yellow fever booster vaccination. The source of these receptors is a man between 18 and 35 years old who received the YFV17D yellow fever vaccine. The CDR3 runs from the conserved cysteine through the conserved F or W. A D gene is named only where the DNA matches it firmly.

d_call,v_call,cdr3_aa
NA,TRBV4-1,CASSRGGIILSGNTIYF
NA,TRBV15,CATSPGLRLFF
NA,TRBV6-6,CASSYGPGATDTQYF
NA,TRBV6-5,CASSVSGWSSYNEQFF
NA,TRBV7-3,CASSSSTRDTQYF
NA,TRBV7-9,CASSRRRTVDGYTF
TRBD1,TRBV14,CASSQDGTGDETQYF
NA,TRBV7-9,CASSLEGAGTQYF
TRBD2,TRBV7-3,CASSLRGSGGEQFF
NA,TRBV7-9,CASRGQETQYF
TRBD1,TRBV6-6,CASSPPQGARPSYGYTF
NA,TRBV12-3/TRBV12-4,CASSFSQDTQYF
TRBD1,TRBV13,CASSSLGQAYGYTF
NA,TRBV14,CASSVRAGWLNGYTF
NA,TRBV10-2,CASSESWSYEQYF
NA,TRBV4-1,CASSNPRAKGVEQFF
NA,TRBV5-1,CASSLAGGKETQYF
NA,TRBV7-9,CASSLRAVSSYEQYF
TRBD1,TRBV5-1,CASNRGDRGQDTQYF
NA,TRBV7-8,CASSFEGEYEKLFF
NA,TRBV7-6,CASSFQSWTDTQYF
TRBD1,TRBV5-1,CASSLRQGRTDTQYF
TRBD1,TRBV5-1,CASSTGTVSSTDTQYF
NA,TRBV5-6,CASSLSPRGTQYF
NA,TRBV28,CASTIKYRSYNEQFF
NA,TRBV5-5,CASSWVSGHNEQFF
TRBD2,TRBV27,CASWDGLAGINEQFF
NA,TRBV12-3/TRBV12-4,CASSTKGLLAKNIQYF
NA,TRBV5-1,CASSFGQSQETQYF
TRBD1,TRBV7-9,CASGTPTGNVRVF
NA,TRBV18,CASSPTGRGYSYTF
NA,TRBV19,CASSPRTLNYEQYF
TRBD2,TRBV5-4,CASRLRLAGDQETQYF